The rows below give T cell receptor beta chains drawn from one sample of a study of shared clonotypes between healthy human individuals. The assay was immunoSEQ multiplex PCR, and TCRdb's table has in-frame clones only and misses some. The profile shows roughly 2.2 million clones, less than 95% of them singletons. The sample taken for sequencing was naive CD4+ T cells from PBMCs. Receptors originate from a man aged 18-30 years in good health. Some clones in this sample may be carry-over from other donors' samples. CDR3s include the opening cysteine and the closing phenylalanine or tryptophan. The D gene is left open where the match is weak. Clone size, where shown, is once, few, many, or a class for clones that have expanded.

d_gene,v_gene,j_gene,abundance,CDR3nt,CDR3aa
NA,TRBV18,TRBJ1-1,few,TGTGCCAGCTCACCCGGACAGAACACTGAAGCTTTCTTT,CASSPGQNTEAFF
TRBD1,TRBV6-5,TRBJ2-7,NA,TGTGCCAGCAGACGGGGGACAGGTACCTACGAGCAGTACTTC,CASRRGTGTYEQYF
NA,TRBV5-1,TRBJ1-1,many,TGCGCCAGCAGCTTGCAGGGGAACACTGAAGCTTTCTTT,CASSLQGNTEAFF
NA,TRBV28,TRBJ2-5,once,TGTGCCAGCAGCCCACGCAATTTAGTGACCCAGTACTTC,CASSPRNLVTQYF
NA,TRBV5-5,TRBJ1-5,NA,TGTGCCAGCAGCCCCGACCGAAATCAGCCCCAGCATTTT,CASSPDRNQPQHF
TRBD1,TRBV7-6,TRBJ1-1,NA,TGTGCCAGCAGCTTGCCGGGACAGGGGGCTTTCTTT,CASSLPGQGAFF
NA,TRBV2,TRBJ1-1,NA,TGTGCCAGCAGAGGGAACCTTGAACTTACTGGGACTGAAGCTTTCTTT,CASRGNLELTGTEAFF
TRBD2,TRBV9,TRBJ2-1,NA,TGTGCCAGCAGCGTATGGGGGACTAGCGGGGCCAATGAGCAGTTCTTC,CASSVWGTSGANEQFF
TRBD2,TRBV6-1,TRBJ2-2,NA,TGTGCCAGCAGTGGGGACTACAACACCGGGGAGCTGTTTTTT,CASSGDYNTGELFF
TRBD2,TRBV15,TRBJ2-5,NA,TGTGCCACCAGCAGGCATAAGACTAGCCCACAAGAGACCCAGTACTTC,CATSRHKTSPQETQYF
TRBD1,TRBV30,TRBJ2-1,NA,TGTGCCTGGAGGACAGGGGGCTACAATGAGCAGTTCTTC,CAWRTGGYNEQFF
TRBD2,TRBV19,TRBJ2-1,NA,TGTGCCAGTAGTATCGCTAGCGGGAGGAATAATGAGCAGTTCTTC,CASSIASGRNNEQFF
NA,TRBV7-3,TRBJ2-7,NA,TGTGCCAGCAGCGTCTCCTACGAGCAGTACTTC,CASSVSYEQYF
NA,TRBV28,TRBJ1-4,NA,TGTGCCAGCAGCCCAGGGCAGGCCTACGAAAAACTGTTTTTT,CASSPGQAYEKLFF
NA,TRBV27,TRBJ2-3,once,TGTGCCAGCAGGCACGACGGAGATACGCAGTATTTT,CASRHDGDTQYF
NA,TRBV6-1,TRBJ1-1,few,TGTGCCAGCAGTGGGTTTACAGGGAACACTGAAGCTTTCTTT,CASSGFTGNTEAFF
NA,TRBV5-1,TRBJ1-2,NA,TGCGCCAGCAGCTTTGCGGAGGACTATGGCTACACCTTC,CASSFAEDYGYTF
NA,TRBV6-5,TRBJ1-1,NA,TGTGCCAGCACCCTGGGCACTGAAGCTTTCTTT,CASTLGTEAFF
TRBD1,TRBV18,TRBJ1-1,NA,TGTGCCAGCTCACTCCCGGACAGGGCTGCTTTCTTT,CASSLPDRAAFF
TRBD1,TRBV6-1,TRBJ1-2,NA,TGTGCCAGCAGAGGGGACAGCCATAGGGGCTATGGCTACACCTTC,CASRGDSHRGYGYTF
NA,TRBV2,TRBJ1-2,NA,TGTGCCAGCACCTTAGACAGATTATCCAACTATGGCTACACCTTC,CASTLDRLSNYGYTF
NA,TRBV28,TRBJ1-5,NA,TGTGCCAGCAGCCGTAAGTGGGATCCCCAGCATTTT,CASSRKWDPQHF
NA,TRBV6-1,TRBJ2-7,once,TGTGCCAGCAAACAGGGTTTAACGTACGAGCAGTACTTC,CASKQGLTYEQYF
NA,TRBV29-1,TRBJ2-1,once,TGCAGCGTTGATCCCTTCCTCGTGAACACCTACAATGAGCAGTTCTTC,CSVDPFLVNTYNEQFF
NA,TRBV15,TRBJ1-1,NA,TGTGCCACCAGCAGAGAAATTACTAGGGGTAGGACTGAAGCTTTCTTT,CATSREITRGRTEAFF
TRBD1,TRBV5-1,TRBJ1-1,NA,TGCGCCAGCAGCTGGGACAGCCAGACCACTGAAGCTTTCTTT,CASSWDSQTTEAFF
TRBD2,TRBV28,TRBJ2-1,once,TGTGCCAGCAGTCGTGGGACTAGCGGTCAGGGGGTTGAGCAGTTCTTC,CASSRGTSGQGVEQFF
NA,TRBV5-4,TRBJ2-1,NA,TGTGCCAGCAGCCTGGAAACGGGCTCCTACAATGAGCAGTTCTTC,CASSLETGSYNEQFF
NA,TRBV21-1,TRBJ2-5,NA,TGTGCCAGCAGCAATGGGCTAGCGGGAGGGCAAGAGACCCAGTACTTC,CASSNGLAGGQETQYF
NA,TRBV18,TRBJ1-1,NA,TGTGCCAGCTCACCAACAGTGGGCTGGGACACTGAAGCTTTCTTT,CASSPTVGWDTEAFF
TRBD1,TRBV28,TRBJ1-2,NA,TGTGCCAGCAGTTTAGACTCAGGGGGTTATGGCTACACCTTC,CASSLDSGGYGYTF
TRBD1,TRBV5-6,TRBJ1-1,NA,TGTGCCAGCACCCAGGGGGCTGGGTTGGGGACTGAAGCTTTCTTT,CASTQGAGLGTEAFF
TRBD2,TRBV5-6,TRBJ2-7,once,TGTGCCAGTAAGGATATAGGGACTAGCGGTTACGAGCAGTACTTC,CASKDIGTSGYEQYF